The 24 T cell receptor beta chains listed next were all sequenced from one sample in a study of T-cell memory formation after mild COVID-19. Via MiXCR, TCRdb re-called the 5' RACE reads, giving one row per CDR3 protein. Of fewer than 450,000 distinct CDR3 sequences listed, 24% are singletons. Input material: PBMCs or a T cell subset sorted from them (not recorded which). These receptors originate from an adult woman who had mild COVID-19 (a few samples of this study predate the infection). Cell type and time point are not known.

V and J are TRBV5-1 and TRBJ1-5, with 10 positions matching TRBD1. V was clipped by 6 bases and J by 3 bases; unmatched bases: 6. The length of the CDR3 is 15 residues. Germline V gene sequence: CDR1 SGHRS, CDR2 YFSETQ. CDR3: CASKMGQGLNQPQHF. The CDR3 bases are TGCGCCAGCAAGATGGGACAGGGGCTCAATCAGCCCCAGCATTTT.

This clonotype was observed a few times. The chain is built from TRBV6-5 and TRBJ2-1; D possibly corresponds to TRBD2 (5 bases). This CDR3 has 13 amino acids. Germline-derived CDR1 and CDR2 are MNHEY and SVGAGI. With 2 bases removed from V and 10 bases from J, the gap between germline ends came to 12 bases. CDR3 in amino acids: CASSYGVRGEQFF. The CDR3 DNA is TGTGCCAGCAGTTACGGGGTCCGAGGGGAGCAGTTCTTC.

The chain couples TRBV20-1 to TRBJ1-4; weak D call: TRBD1 (5 bases). Germline CDR1 is DFQATT and CDR2 is SNEGSKA (reference sequence). The V and J ends lost 3 bases and 2 bases respectively, with 13 bases between them. The CDR3 consists of 15 residues. CDR3 in amino acids: CSASAGTGTNEKLFF. CDR3 DNA: TGCAGTGCTAGTGCAGGGACCGGGACTAATGAAAAACTGTTTTTT.

V gene TRBV12-3 or TRBV12-4 combines with J gene TRBJ1-3, with no clear D. This CDR3 comprises 13 residues. V was pared by 6 bases and J by 8 bases, with 14 bases between. CDR3 loop: CASSEIPWDTIYF. CDR3 coding DNA: TGTGCCAGCAGCGAAATTCCGTGGGACACCATATATTTT.

V and J are TRBV15 and TRBJ2-7; TRBD1 matches 9 bases. Trimming took 3 bases from V and 2 from J; bases not matched to a gene: 2. CDR1 and CDR2 from the germline V gene are LNHNV and YYDKDF (reference sequence). The CDR3 is 14 amino acids. The CDR3 loop is CATSRGQGPYEQYF. In DNA, the CDR3 is TGTGCCACCAGCAGGGGACAGGGACCCTACGAGCAGTACTTC.

The rearrangement joins TRBV20-1 to TRBJ2-1; 11 bases are shared with TRBD2. Unmatched junction bases numbered 6, after V lost 5 bases and J lost 0 bases. Germline CDR1 DFQATT, CDR2 SNEGSKA (reference sequence). The CDR3 is 16 residues long. The CDR3 coding sequence is TGCAGTGCTCTGGGTAGCGGGAGGGCCTCCTACAATGAGCAGTTCTTC. It is translated as CSALGSGRASYNEQFF.

This clonotype appeared a few times. The chain combines TRBV2 with TRBJ2-7; 9 bases are a match to TRBD1. Per germline, CDR1 SNHLY and CDR2 FYNNEI. The ends lost 3 bases at V and 3 bases at J; junction bases unmatched: 9. This CDR3 has 16 amino acids. The chain's CDR3 is CASSEYRDRVIYEQYF. Here the CDR3 DNA reads TGTGCCAGCAGTGAGTACCGGGACAGGGTAATCTACGAGCAGTACTTC.

The chain joins TRBV4-1 to TRBJ2-7; D call uncertain. V lost 0 bases, J lost 5 bases, and 17 bases lay in between. This CDR3 spans 16 amino acids. Germline V gene sequence: CDR1 MGHRA, CDR2 YSYEKL. CDR3 coding DNA: TGCGCCAGCAGCCAAGATTCTAGGGCGCGCATCCACGAGCAGTACTTC. Translating it yields CASSQDSRARIHEQYF.

This clonotype was observed a few times. The rearrangement links TRBV7-2 to TRBJ1-2, with TRBD1 matching 8 bases. V gave up 5 bases and J gave up 1 base; unmatched junction bases: 6. The CDR3 loop spans 15 amino acids. Germline CDR1 and CDR2: SGHTA and FQGNSA. CDR3 in amino acids: CASSPGQGFNYGYTF. Written as DNA, the CDR3 is TGTGCCAGCAGCCCCGGACAGGGATTTAACTATGGCTACACCTTC.

The chain couples TRBV7-9 to TRBJ1-2; D call uncertain. V was trimmed by 1 base and J by 4 bases, leaving 10 bases between them. This CDR3 is 14 amino acids long. The germline CDR1 and CDR2 sequences are SEHNR and FQNEAQ (reference sequence). The CDR3 DNA reads TGTGCCAGCAGCTTAGGAGGTGGACTCTATGGCTACACCTTC. This codes for CASSLGGGLYGYTF.

This clonotype was observed a handful of times. The rearrangement links TRBV5-1 to TRBJ1-1; the D gene is possibly TRBD1 (5 bases). The germline gives CDR1 SGHRS, CDR2 YFSETQ. The CDR3 contains 15 residues. Trimming removed 4 bases at V and 6 bases at J, with 19 bases between. The CDR3 spells CASSLLVGVRSEAFF. The CDR3 nucleotides read TGCGCCAGCAGCCTCCTGGTGGGGGTCCGTTCTGAAGCTTTCTTT. The full variable domain, completed using reference TRBV5-1 and TRBJ1-1, is KAGVTQTPRYLIKTRGQQVTLSCSPISGHRSVSWYQQTPGQGLQFLFEYFSETQRNKGNFPGRFSGRQFSNSRSEMNVSTLELGDSALYLCASSLLVGVRSEAFFGQGTRLTVV.

In its sample, this clonotype was seen a few times. V is TRBV12-5 and J is TRBJ2-1, with 16 positions matching TRBD2. V gave up 3 bases and J gave up 0 bases; unmatched junction bases: 8. The CDR3 contains 20 residues. In germline, CDR1 is LGHNT, CDR2 FRNRAP. In nucleotides, the CDR3 is TGTGCTAGTGGTTTACTAGCCGGGACTAGCGGGAGGGACTCCTACAATGAGCAGTTCTTC. Protein sequence: CASGLLAGTSGRDSYNEQFF.

The rearrangement uses TRBV3-1 and TRBJ1-1, with TRBD1 as a possible D gene (5 bases). V was cut by 6 bases and J by 7 bases, with 12 bases left in between. The CDR3 contains 12 residues. Per the germline V gene, CDR1 is LGHDT and CDR2 is YNNKEL (reference sequence). In nucleotides, the CDR3 is TGTGCCAGCAGGTTCCAGGGAGGTGAAGCTTTCTTT. This gives the protein CASRFQGGEAFF.

The V call is TRBV5-4, the J call TRBJ1-5, with D hard to call. The CDR3 runs to 15 residues. Germline CDR1 reads SGHNT; CDR2 reads YYREEE (reference sequence). Trimming cost V 4 bases and J 4 bases, with 15 bases left between them. The CDR3 reads CASSPAPGLNQPQHF. The CDR3 DNA sequence: TGTGCCAGCAGCCCGGCCCCGGGCCTTAATCAGCCCCAGCATTTT.

The chain links TRBV6-6 to TRBJ2-1; 8 nucleotides align to TRBD2. The CDR3 has 17 amino acids. Losses at the gene ends were 1 base for V and 0 bases for J; bases not matched to a gene: 5. CDR1 is MNHNY, CDR2 SVGAGI, per germline (reference sequence). The CDR3 bases are TGTGCCAGCAGTTACTGGGGCGGGGGGAGCTCCTACAATGAGCAGTTCTTC. This gives the protein CASSYWGGGSSYNEQFF.

V is TRBV6-5 and J is TRBJ1-6; D is possibly TRBD1 (5 bases). The V end was cut by 6 bases, the J end by 4 bases, with 10 bases between. Germline V gene data show CDR1 as MNHEY and CDR2 as SVGAGI. This CDR3 region has 14 residues. The CDR3 DNA reads TGTGCCAGCAGATCTGAGGGGTATAATTCACCCCTCCACTTT. The encoded protein is CASRSEGYNSPLHF.

This clonotype was seen repeatedly, ten times or more. This chain links TRBV7-8 with TRBJ2-5; 14 nucleotides align to TRBD2. The CDR3 covers 15 residues. V lost 4 bases, J lost 5 bases, and 3 bases stayed unmatched. CDR1 SGHVS and CDR2 FQNEAQ come from the germline V gene. In nucleotides, the CDR3 is TGTGCCAGCAGCTCGACTAGCGGGGGGGCGGAGACCCAGTACTTC. Protein sequence: CASSSTSGGAETQYF. Filled out from reference TRBV7-8 and TRBJ2-5, the complete variable domain reads GAGVSQSPRYKVAKRGQDVALRCDPISGHVSLFWYQQALGQGPEFLTYFQNEAQLDKSGLPSDRFFAERPEGSVSTLKIQRTQQEDSAVYLCASSSTSGGAETQYFGPGTRLLVL.

This chain joins TRBV5-1 and TRBJ2-4, with 8 bases matching TRBD2. The V and J ends lost 0 bases and 4 bases, in that order; junction bases with no gene match: 3. Germline lookup yields CDR1 SGHRS and CDR2 YFSETQ. The CDR3 consists of 15 residues. DNA of the CDR3: TGCGCCAGCAGCTTGGCCGGCGGGGGGAAAAACATTCAGTACTTC. It translates to CASSLAGGGKNIQYF. Variable domain in full (rest from reference TRBV5-1 and TRBJ2-4): KAGVTQTPRYLIKTRGQQVTLSCSPISGHRSVSWYQQTPGQGLQFLFEYFSETQRNKGNFPGRFSGRQFSNSRSEMNVSTLELGDSALYLCASSLAGGGKNIQYFGAGTRLSVL.

The table lists this clonotype with a few counts. One end of the junction fails to match germline, which may point to a read error. Here the CDR3 reads CASSPRTGGFTF. For the CDR3, the DNA is TGTGCCAGCAGCCCACGGACAGGGGGCTTCACCTTC. The chain links TRBV7-2 to TRBJ1-2, with TRBD1 identical over 11 bases. The CDR3 contains 12 residues. The germline V gene has CDR1 SGHTA and CDR2 FQGNSA.

The V and J genes are TRBV7-9 and TRBJ1-2, with 7 bases identical to TRBD1. The CDR3 has 11 amino acids. Per germline, CDR1 SEHNR and CDR2 FQNEAQ (reference sequence). V lost 5 bases and J lost 13; bases outside the gene matches: 7. The CDR3 reads CASSLGQQRTF. DNA for the CDR3: TGTGCCAGCAGCCTGGGACAGCAGCGCACCTTC.

The chain joins TRBV18 to TRBJ1-4; D ambiguous. Germline V gene data show CDR1 as KGHSH and CDR2 as LQKENI. The V and J ends lost 0 bases and 7 bases respectively, with 6 bases between them. The CDR3 is 13 residues long. CDR3 region: CASSPPGSEKLFF. The CDR3, as DNA: TGTGCCAGCTCACCACCAGGGTCTGAAAAACTGTTTTTT.

V is TRBV24-1 and J is TRBJ2-1, with 7 positions matching TRBD1. The CDR3 runs to 15 residues. Trimming took 2 bases from V and 3 from J; bases not matched to a gene: 3. Germline-derived CDR1 and CDR2 are KGHDR and SFDVKD. Here the CDR3 reads CATSDSGGNYNEQFF. CDR3 nucleotide sequence: TGTGCCACCAGTGATTCAGGGGGAAACTACAATGAGCAGTTCTTC.

This clonotype showed up just a few times. The V gene is TRBV7-2, the J gene TRBJ2-2, with 9 bases matching TRBD1. CDR1 SGHTA and CDR2 FQGNSA come from the germline V gene. This CDR3 comprises 16 residues. J lost 5 bases, V lost 5 bases, and 9 bases had no gene match. The CDR3 loop is CASSPQGQGVTGELFF. The DNA for the CDR3 is TGTGCCAGCAGCCCGCAGGGACAGGGCGTAACCGGGGAGCTGTTTTTT.

This clonotype has ten or more counts. V is TRBV20-1 and J is TRBJ2-4, with D perhaps TRBD2 (5 bases). Germline CDR1 is DFQATT and CDR2 is SNEGSKA (reference sequence). The ends were cut back, 0 bases at V and 3 bases at J, with 18 bases in the middle. CDR3 length: 17 amino acids. CDR3 nucleotides: TGCAGTGCTAGAGATCTGGGCATTGGGGAGATCAAAAACATTCAGTACTTC. Translated, it gives CSARDLGIGEIKNIQYF.